The clone carrying this T cell receptor beta chain appeared a few times. Its antigen is currently unknown. These data come from a study of early T cells in non-severe SARS-CoV-2 infection. Whole-study results and caveats: Database matching using VDJdb favored anti-spike CD8 responses, with private and CD4 specificities left missing.

TCRdb analysed the 5' RACE reads with MiXCR anew, one entry per CDR3 protein. This sample has some 98,000 distinct CDR3 sequences, with around 16% found just once. The CDR3 loop spans 14 amino acids. The germline CDR1 and CDR2 sequences are MDHEN and SYDVKM. Trimming cost V 4 bases and J 7 bases, with 16 bases left between them. Sequencing was performed on whole blood. The J gene is TRBJ1-1, the V gene TRBV28; D unresolved. The origin of this receptor is an adult who was a healthcare worker with PCR-confirmed SARS-CoV-2 infection or an uninfected control (not recorded which). The CDR3 DNA reads TGTGCCAGCAGTTCCATCCCTGCGGAGGATGAAGCTTTCTTT. It yields the protein CASSSIPAEDEAFF.